The rows below give T cell receptor beta chains drawn from one sample of a study. TCRdb analysed the 5' RACE reads with MiXCR anew, one entry per CDR3 protein. The table records about 57,000 distinct CDR3 sequences, more than 25% of them present only once. The specimen sequenced was tumor-infiltrating Tregs sorted from the breast tumor. All receptors come from a female donor with breast cancer. Each CDR3 is given with its conserved first and last residue. D genes are given only for firm matches. Not all rows give a size; the values are once, few, many and, for expanded clones, a class.

j_gene	abundance	v_gene	d_gene	len	CDR3nt	CDR3aa
TRBJ2-5	once	TRBV9	TRBD2	17	TGTGCCAGCAGCGTAGGTGCTAGCGGGAGTGGAGAAGAGACCCAGTACTTC	CASSVGASGSGEETQYF
TRBJ2-1	.	TRBV20-1	TRBD2	13	TGCAGTGCTAGGCGGGGGTCTTACAATGAGCAGTTCTTC	CSARRGSYNEQFF
TRBJ2-1	.	TRBV5-1	TRBD2	15	TGCGCCAGCAGCTTGGGACTACGGGGGGGCAATGAGCAGTTCTTC	CASSLGLRGGNEQFF
TRBJ1-4	.	TRBV20-1	.	14	TGCAGTGCCCGCGGGTTGGGGGGGAATGAAAAACTGTTTTTT	CSARGLGGNEKLFF
TRBJ2-7	.	TRBV29-1	.	11	TGCAGCGTTCGGGGCTACGACGAGCAGTACTTC	CSVRGYDEQYF
TRBJ2-7	many	TRBV7-2	TRBD1	15	TGTGCCAGCAGCTTTCCCGACAGGGGGCAGTTCGAGCAGTACTTC	CASSFPDRGQFEQYF
TRBJ2-5	few	TRBV5-1	TRBD2	16	TGCGCCAGCAGCCCGGGGACTAGCGGGGGACAAGAGACCCAGTACTTC	CASSPGTSGGQETQYF
TRBJ1-6	few	TRBV20-1	.	15	TGCAGTGCTAGTGGGAACAGGGCCAGTAATTCACCCCTCCACTTT	CSASGNRASNSPLHF
TRBJ2-1	few	TRBV12-3/TRBV12-4	.	15	TGTGCCAGCAGTACCCGGGACGTCGGAGAGAATGAGCAGTTCTTC	CASSTRDVGENEQFF
TRBJ1-3	.	TRBV5-1	.	14	TGCGCCTCTAGGAGGGAAAGCTCTGGAAACACCATATATTTT	CASRRESSGNTIYF
TRBJ2-1	many	TRBV5-1	.	15	TGCGCCAGCAGCTTTCACAGCGGGTCTTACAATGAGCAGTTCTTC	CASSFHSGSYNEQFF
TRBJ2-3	many	TRBV28	.	12	TGTGCCAGCAGGAAAAGCACAGATACGCAGTATTTT	CASRKSTDTQYF
TRBJ2-7	many	TRBV5-1	.	14	TGCGCCAGCAGCTTGGCCGTGGAGAACTACGAGCAGTACTTC	CASSLAVENYEQYF
TRBJ1-2	few	TRBV7-2	.	16	TGTGCCAGCAGACTTCATACGGGGGGCGTTAACTATGGCTACACCTTC	CASRLHTGGVNYGYTF
TRBJ1-3	.	TRBV9	.	18	TGTGCCAGCAGCGACCGTTGGGGATCTATCCAATCTGGAAACACCATATATTTT	CASSDRWGSIQSGNTIYF
TRBJ2-1	.	TRBV9	TRBD2	15	TGTGCCAGCAGCAAACTAGCGGCACCTAACAATGAGCAGTTCTTC	CASSKLAAPNNEQFF
TRBJ2-7	.	TRBV7-2	.	11	TGTGCCAGCAGCTTACTCTACGAGCAGTACTTC	CASSLLYEQYF
TRBJ1-2	.	TRBV12-3/TRBV12-4	.	14	TGTGCCAGCAGTTTGGCCAGGGGTAAAACGGGCTACACCTTC	CASSLARGKTGYTF
TRBJ1-4	.	TRBV20-1	TRBD1	16	TGCAGTGCTAGAGATGATTGGTGGCAGGGGGATGAAAAACTGTTTTTT	CSARDDWWQGDEKLFF
TRBJ2-2	.	TRBV2	TRBD2	19	TGTGCCAGCAGTCGTCAAGGCTTCGGCGGGAGGGGGGTCACCGGGGAGCTGTTTTTT	CASSRQGFGGRGVTGELFF
TRBJ2-3	few	TRBV10-3	TRBD2	14	TGTGCCAGCTCTAGCGGACCTAGCACAGATACGCAGTATTTT	CASSSGPSTDTQYF
TRBJ2-3	.	TRBV5-4	.	18	TGTGCCAGCAGCTTGGGGATCAACTACGGGAGCGGCCGGGATACGCAGTATTTT	CASSLGINYGSGRDTQYF
TRBJ2-2	few	TRBV12-3/TRBV12-4	.	16	TGTGCCAGCAGTTTCCTGGCGCCTCCGAACACCGGGGAGCTGTTTTTT	CASSFLAPPNTGELFF
TRBJ2-6	few	TRBV3-1	.	14	TGTGCCAGCAGCCAAGAGCCTGGGGCCAACGTCCTGACTTTC	CASSQEPGANVLTF
TRBJ1-1	.	TRBV7-2	.	15	TGTGCCGGCAGCCCCCCTGGGACGAGGGGCGCTGAAGCTTTCTTT	CAGSPPGTRGAEAFF
TRBJ2-7	.	TRBV4-3	TRBD2	16	TGCGCCAGCAGCCAAGCTCCACTAGCGGGAGCGGCCGAGCAGTACTTC	CASSQAPLAGAAEQYF
TRBJ2-2	.	TRBV12-3/TRBV12-4	.	15	TGTGCCAGCAACCGTGGGGCAGGGGGGACCGGGGAGCTGTTTTTT	CASNRGAGGTGELFF
TRBJ2-7	few	TRBV15	TRBD1	15	TGTGCCACCAGCAGAGGGACAGGGGGAACCTACGAGCAGTACTTC	CATSRGTGGTYEQYF
TRBJ1-2	many	TRBV7-9	TRBD1	13	TGTGCCAGCAGCTTCGGACAGGGCTATGGCTACACCTTC	CASSFGQGYGYTF
TRBJ1-4	.	TRBV7-9	TRBD1	15	TGTGCCAGCAGCCCTCGACAGGGCGGGGATGAAAAACTGTTTTTT	CASSPRQGGDEKLFF
TRBJ2-5	many	TRBV5-1	.	14	TGCGCCAGCAGCCCCACGGACAGCCAAGAGACCCAGTACTTC	CASSPTDSQETQYF
TRBJ1-2	many	TRBV20-1	.	14	TGCAGTGCTAGACGACCGGGACCCCAACCGGGCTACACCTTC	CSARRPGPQPGYTF
TRBJ2-7	.	TRBV7-2	TRBD2	15	TGTGCCAGCAGCTTAGTACGGCAGGGAGGGTACGAGCAGTACTTC	CASSLVRQGGYEQYF
TRBJ2-7	few	TRBV3-1	.	12	TGTGCCAGCAGCCACCCCCCCTACGAGCAGTACTTC	CASSHPPYEQYF
TRBJ1-6	.	TRBV20-1	.	15	TGCAGTGCTAATGAGGGACGGTCCTATAATTCACCCCTCCACTTT	CSANEGRSYNSPLHF
TRBJ1-3	.	TRBV6-6	.	16	TGTGCCAGCAACCCCCGGGGGATTTACTCTGGAAACACCATATATTTT	CASNPRGIYSGNTIYF
TRBJ1-2	.	TRBV6-1	.	13	TGTGCCAGCAGGGGGAACACAAACCATGGCTACACCTTC	CASRGNTNHGYTF
TRBJ2-1	.	TRBV7-3	TRBD2	12	TGTGCCAGCAGCTTCTCCGGGGGGGAGCAGTTCTTC	CASSFSGGEQFF
TRBJ2-7	few	TRBV7-9	TRBD2	13	TGTGCCAGCAGCTCCTTCGCGGGGGACGAGCAGTACTTC	CASSSFAGDEQYF
TRBJ2-7	.	TRBV12-3/TRBV12-4	TRBD2	13	TGTGCCAGCAGGAGTGCGGGGGTCTACGAGCAGTACTTC	CASRSAGVYEQYF
TRBJ1-2	few	TRBV5-1	.	14	TGCGCCAGCAGCTTGGGAAACGAAAACTATGGCTACACCTTC	CASSLGNENYGYTF
TRBJ2-7	.	TRBV6-5	.	13	TGTGCCACGTCCTTGGGGTTGACCTACGAGCAGTACTTC	CATSLGLTYEQYF
TRBJ1-2	.	TRBV2	.	14	TGTGCCAGCAGTCCCCGACAGGACACCTATGGCTACACCTTC	CASSPRQDTYGYTF
TRBJ2-5	few	TRBV5-1	.	14	TGCGCCAGCTCGCAAAAAGGGGTGGGCGAGACCCAGTACTTC	CASSQKGVGETQYF
TRBJ1-1	few	TRBV5-1	.	15	TGCGCCAGCAGCCTGCTACAAGGAGGGAACACTGAAGCTTTCTTT	CASSLLQGGNTEAFF
TRBJ2-1	.	TRBV7-6	.	15	TGTGCCAGCAGCTTCCTCAGGTCCCCCTACAATGAGCAGTTCTTC	CASSFLRSPYNEQFF
TRBJ2-7	.	TRBV20-1	TRBD1	14	TGCAGTGCTTCATCCGGGACAGGCTCCTACGAGCAGTACTTC	CSASSGTGSYEQYF
TRBJ1-5	few	TRBV29-1	TRBD1	15	TGCAGCGTTACAACCGGGACAGGGAGATATCAGCCCCAGCATTTT	CSVTTGTGRYQPQHF
TRBJ1-2	many	TRBV27	.	11	TGTGCCAGCGGCAGGGTCTATGGCTACACCTTC	CASGRVYGYTF
TRBJ2-7	few	TRBV11-2	TRBD1	15	TGTGCCAGCAGCTTAGAGGGGACAGATCCCTACGAGCAGTACTTC	CASSLEGTDPYEQYF
TRBJ2-5	many	TRBV4-3	.	16	TGCGCCAGCAGCCAAGATCTCAGGGCGAGGGAAGAGACCCAGTACTTC	CASSQDLRAREETQYF
TRBJ2-1	many	TRBV7-6	TRBD2	15	TGTGCCAGCAGCTTAGATAGCGGGAGTTGGGGTGAGCAGTTCTTC	CASSLDSGSWGEQFF
TRBJ2-5	few	TRBV5-1	TRBD1	15	TGCGCCAGCAGCAAGACAGGGCCTGTTGGGGAGACCCAGTACTTC	CASSKTGPVGETQYF
TRBJ2-3	.	TRBV7-6	.	14	TGTGCCAGCAGCGGGACCCCTCAGGCGGATACGCAGTATTTT	CASSGTPQADTQYF
TRBJ1-6	.	TRBV9	.	14	TGTACCAGCAGCGTAGGAGTTGGGAATTCACCCCTCCACTTT	CTSSVGVGNSPLHF